One and the same sample provided the 4 T cell receptor beta chains below, sequenced in a study of human T cells and chemical hapten exposure. TCRdb recomputed calls from the RACE reads with MiXCR, one row per CDR3 protein. Among roughly 380,000 distinct CDR3 sequences listed, approximately 5.1% were seen once. The time point here: patch test 1, 2 weeks after DPC sensitization. Treatment noted: therapeutic diphenylcyclopropenone sensitization with weekly scalp DPC. This specimen was whole blood, taken in connection with sensitization to the hapten diphenylcyclopropenone (DPC). The receptors shown here come from a woman aged 45-65 years with alopecia areata. Some clones in this sample may be carry-over from other donors' samples.

In its sample, this clonotype was seen a few times. The chain links TRBV21-1 to TRBJ1-2. TRBV21-1 has pseudogene status. The CDR3 contains 13 residues. The CDR3 DNA sequence: TGTGCCAGTGGGGTAGAGCCACTCTATGGCTACACCTTC. Translating it yields CASGVEPLYGYTF.

This clonotype was recorded at least ten times. J is TRBJ2-7 and V is TRBV29-1; 12 positions agree with TRBD1. This CDR3 has 13 residues. The ends lost 7 bases at V and 7 bases at J; junction bases unmatched: 8. Germline V gene lookup returns CDR1 SQVTM and CDR2 ANQGSEA. The CDR3 region is CSGRDRGLGEQYF. The CDR3 DNA reads TGCAGCGGCCGGGACAGGGGGCTGGGGGAGCAGTACTTC.

This clonotype has more than one count but fewer than ten. The chain joins TRBV12-3 or TRBV12-4 to TRBJ1-2; the D is unclear. V dropped 5 bases and J dropped 0 bases, with 7 bases sitting between them. This CDR3 has 13 residues. The CDR3 DNA sequence: TGTGCCAGCAGTGTACTGGCTAACTATGGCTACACCTTC. The encoded protein is CASSVLANYGYTF.

This clonotype has ten or more counts. This chain uses TRBV29-1 with TRBJ2-1; possibly TRBD2 for D (6 bases). This CDR3 contains 18 residues. Germline V lookup: CDR1 SQVTM, CDR2 ANQGSEA. V lost 0 bases and J lost 2, with 20 bases in between. DNA for the CDR3: TGCAGCGTTGAAGATAATGGGCGAACGGGAGTGACCTACAATGAGCAGTTCTTC. It is translated as CSVEDNGRTGVTYNEQFF.